This T cell receptor (beta chain) was captured in a study of blood T cell repertoires in COVID-19. Study-wide context: The samples span acute and convalescent COVID-19 from the United States, Italy and Spain.

The data were produced by immunoSEQ multiplex PCR, yet TCRdb's version contains in-frame clones alone and is incomplete. The sample shows about 480,000 clones, 88% of them seen only once. The clonotype comes from a middle-aged woman who had recovered from COVID-19. Sequenced: PBMCs or T cells enriched from blood (not recorded which).

The CDR3 reads CASSRQGKQHEQYF. The CDR3 DNA reads as TGTGCCAGTAGCCGCCAGGGGAAGCAGCACGAGCAGTACTTC. The rearrangement links TRBV19 to TRBJ2-7, with D possibly matching TRBD1 (6 bases). V was cut by 6 bases and J by 5 bases, with 17 bases left in between. Looked up from germline, CDR1 is LNHDA and CDR2 is SQIVND (reference sequence). The CDR3 consists of 14 residues.